The present entry profiles one T cell receptor beta chain with its context. Its cognate antigen is unknown. Using immunoSEQ multiplex PCR, the repertoire was profiled, and TCRdb retains in-frame clones only, with some absent. The data contain 90,000 to 110,000 clones, around 86% of them seen just once; the ten biggest clones take up 4% to 4.5%. The sample comes from a study of cytomegalovirus exposure and HLA in healthy donors. Study outcomes and limitations: Subsequent analysis found a tendency for first-cohort TCR clusters to co-occur within the 120 or so validation repertoires.

The germline V gene encodes CDR1 MNHNS and CDR2 SASEGT. The CDR3 has 14 amino acids. V lost 3 bases and J 5 bases, leaving 13 bases between the germline ends. This TCR was recovered from a woman in her late teens or twenties in good health and CMV-seropositive. The sample taken for sequencing was PBMCs. The rearrangement uses TRBV6-1 and TRBJ1-1; D remains ambiguous. The CDR3 DNA reads as TGTGCCAGCAGTGATTCCGCGGCGTGGACTGAAGCTTTCTTT. Protein sequence: CASSDSAAWTEAFF.